Listed here are 9 T cell receptor beta chains from one sample, sequenced in a study of T cell responses to AZD1222 COVID-19 vaccine. This table comes from immunoSEQ multiplex PCR, and its TCRdb copy is limited to in-frame clones, with some not included. Of some 150,000 clones listed, roughly 92% are singletons. The sample here was peripheral blood, taken on day 0 of AZD1222 vaccination. These receptors were taken from an adult in good health.

The rearrangement joins TRBV6-2 or TRBV6-3 to TRBJ2-2; the match to TRBD1 covers 10 bases. Trimming at V came to 4 bases and at J to 5 bases, leaving 1 base not matched to a gene. Germline V lookup: CDR1 MNHEY, CDR2 SVGEGT. This CDR3 has 14 residues. The CDR3 loop reads CASSWGQGTGELFF. The CDR3 nucleotides are TGTGCCAGCAGTTGGGGACAGGGGACCGGGGAGCTGTTTTTT.

This clone was observed once. V usage is TRBV28 and J usage is TRBJ1-6, with a possible D match to TRBD1 (5 bases). There are 15 residues in the CDR3. Germline values: CDR1 MDHEN, CDR2 SYDVKM. The germline V and J ends were trimmed by 4 bases and 9 bases, with 16 bases remaining between them. DNA for the CDR3: TGTGCCAGCAGTTCCTGGCGGAGGGACGGTTCACCCCTCCACTTT. Protein sequence: CASSSWRRDGSPLHF. Using reference TRBV28 and TRBJ1-6 for the parts outside the CDR3, the full variable domain is DVKVTQSSRYLVKRTGEKVFLECVQDMDHENMFWYRQDPGLGLRLIYFSYDVKMKEKGDIPEGYSVSREKKERFSLILESASTNQTSMYLCASSSWRRDGSPLHFGNGTRLTVT.

The V call is TRBV7-8, the J call TRBJ1-2; D might be TRBD1 (6 bases). Trimming pared 1 base from V and 0 bases from J, leaving 21 bases between. This CDR3 contains 19 residues. Germline V gives CDR1 SGHVS, CDR2 FQNEAQ. CDR3 loop: CASSLGVGQSDLANYGYTF. The CDR3 bases are TGTGCCAGCAGCTTAGGGGTGGGACAATCCGACCTAGCTAACTATGGCTACACCTTC.

The rearrangement links TRBV7-9 to TRBJ2-7; 10 bases fit TRBD1. Unmatched junction bases numbered 8, after V lost 5 bases and J lost 4 bases. The CDR3 consists of 15 residues. The V gene's germline CDR1 is SEHNR and CDR2 FQNEAQ (reference sequence). The chain's CDR3 is CASSAGQGKGYEQYF. DNA of the CDR3: TGTGCCAGCAGCGCGGGACAGGGGAAGGGTTACGAGCAGTACTTC.

This clone has a handful of counts. This sequence joins TRBV6-4 and TRBJ2-3; D gene unclear. The V end lost 0 bases, the J end lost 2 bases, and 6 bases lay between the germline ends. The CDR3 covers 14 residues. Per germline, CDR1 MRHNA and CDR2 SNTAGT. The CDR3, as DNA: TGTGCCAGCAGTGACTCACAGACCACAGATACGCAGTATTTT. Its protein is CASSDSQTTDTQYF.

This clone was counted between two and nine times. The chain is built from TRBV27 and TRBJ1-1; 7 positions agree with TRBD1. The junction had 4 bases not matched to a gene; V was cut back by 3 bases and J by 6 bases. CDR3 length: 13 residues. Germline-derived CDR1 and CDR2 are MNHEY and SMNVEV (reference sequence). CDR3 residues: CASSFQGEPEAFF. The CDR3 bases are TGTGCCAGCAGTTTCCAGGGGGAGCCTGAAGCTTTCTTT.

CDR3 amino acids: CASSPSSSGNTIYF. CDR3 nucleotide sequence: TGTGCCAGTAGTCCCAGCAGCTCTGGAAACACCATATATTTT. The chain recombines TRBV19 with TRBJ1-3; D gene uncertain. This CDR3 has 14 residues. V was trimmed by 5 bases and J by 0 bases, leaving 8 bases between them. Germline assignment: CDR1 LNHDA and CDR2 SQIVND (reference sequence).

This clone was counted between two and nine times. V and J are TRBV2 and TRBJ2-7, with 7 bases identical to TRBD1. The germline V gene encodes CDR1 SNHLY and CDR2 FYNNEI. Unmatched junction bases numbered 4, after V lost 6 bases and J lost 2 bases. The CDR3 loop spans 13 amino acids. The CDR3 sequence is CASSLGTAYEQYF. The DNA of the CDR3 is TGTGCCAGCAGCCTAGGGACAGCCTACGAGCAGTACTTC.

A single count supports this clone. The V gene is TRBV28, the J gene TRBJ2-7; D is uncertain. CDR3 size: 11 residues. Between the trimmed V and J ends, which lost 6 bases and 7 bases, there was a span of 10 bases. Germline CDR1 and CDR2: MDHEN and SYDVKM. Here the CDR3 reads CASRLKREQYF. CDR3 DNA: TGTGCCAGCAGATTAAAGAGAGAGCAGTACTTC.